This T cell receptor beta chain is drawn from a study of cytomegalovirus exposure and HLA in healthy donors (dated by TCRdb to about 2017). For the study in its entirety: An earlier analysis of roughly 570 of the donors reported 276 Gb of sequence data and 117 million unique TCR beta sequences obtained from approximately 180 million T cells. Roughly 300 gigabases of sequencing data and approximately 80 million unique TCR sequences were included in an early release covering around 650 HLA-typed donors. The genetic ancestry cluster associated with self-reported Caucasian donors included 81% of the roughly 360 genotyped donors. The study was designed to test whether signatures of past pathogen exposure could be identified by cataloging public T cell receptors. The T cell repertoires of about 700 subjects were profiled by immunosequencing and related to cytomegalovirus serostatus. A separate validation cohort of some 130 different subjects was used in addition to the roughly 720-subject first cohort. To predict cytomegalovirus infection status, the study combined high-throughput TCR immunosequencing, statistical association of individual TCRs with disease status, and machine learning. In a later analysis, previously published TCR beta repertoires from several hundred donors were re-analyzed and high-resolution HLA genotyping was added so that TCR occurrence patterns could be studied. In the later analysis, no new phenotypic data were used to find candidate immune exposures; instead, reliance was placed on TCR beta sequences and their occurrence across donors. An earlier analysis of 500 to 650 of the donors applied high-throughput TCR beta sequencing to assess whether each TCR beta V gene segment acted as functional or pseudogenic. Donor age, sex, ethnicity and CMV serostatus were compiled alongside the repertoire data. In a later genetic analysis, genome-wide SNP genotypes for about three fifths of the roughly 670 donors were used, and that subset was treated as a discovery cohort. All discovery cohort repertoires had been generated using a single sequencing platform. HLA typing included class I and class II loci at four-digit resolution. The number of typed donors differed by locus: about 629-630 for A, B, C, DRB1 and DQB1; 500 to 550 for DQA1; 606 for DPA1; and roughly 490 for DPB1. Roughly 5 DR-DQ haplotypes were handled as single units for association and clustering because linkage in the cohort was strong. On average, roughly 240,000 unique TCR beta nucleotide sequences were sequenced per donor among roughly 430 genotyped donors of the cohort, with roughly 18% of those sequences being non-productive.

On this clone: The antigen it binds to is not known. It has no much larger one-base neighbor in the sample; base qualities were not kept.

Library construction relied on the immunoSEQ multiplex PCR assay. The multiplex PCR relied on a mix of 60 forward primers for TCR Vbeta segments and 13 reverse primers for TCR Jbeta segments. The CDR3 region of rearranged TCR beta genes was amplified from genomic DNA with a multiplex PCR assay. The Illumina HiSeq System was used to sequence the amplified TCR beta libraries as 87-base-pair reads. The authors' analysis ran thus. In a later analysis, 77 million or so unique TCR beta chains were counted across the roughly 700 repertoires, and roughly 11 million of these chains were shared by at least two donors. Raw reads were error-corrected and collapsed into unique sequences by a nearest-neighbor algorithm in which closely related sequences were merged to remove PCR and sequencing errors. CDR3 sequences were aligned to IMGT reference sequences to assign V, D and J gene segments. For a sequence to be retained, at least a six-nucleotide match to both a V gene segment and a J gene segment was required. A rearrangement was called productive if the CDR3 had no stop codons and remained in frame with V and J, and every other rearrangement was called non-productive. CDR3 was defined by IMGT convention, running from the second conserved V-encoded cysteine to the conserved J-encoded phenylalanine. The earlier analysis of about 620 of the donors excluded sequences that lacked an unambiguous match to a single V gene segment. An earlier analysis of 550 to 650 of the donors classified V segments as functional when productive rearrangements were above 56.7% and as segregating when the standard deviation between donors was above 5%. A statistical classification framework was developed to diagnose cytomegalovirus status using the catalog of TCR beta chain sequences. V and J gene assignment, in a later analysis, came from comparing TCR nucleotide sequences with IMGT/GENE-DB human TR gene sequences. A later analysis assigned CDR3 sequences and most-parsimonious VDJ recombination scenarios with the TCRdist pipeline. In a later analysis, each TCR beta chain was defined by its CDR3 amino acid sequence together with its V-gene family, and reads lacking a unique V-gene family were excluded. In a later analysis, a few hundred highly shared, low-generation-probability nucleotide sequences were removed to address suspected cross-contamination and a sequencing artifact. In a later analysis, a clonal expansion index was calculated for each public chain from normalized within-repertoire ranks of inferred template counts. A later analysis computed generation probabilities with a VDJ recombination model fitted to out-of-frame rearrangements, and checked the results against IGoR. A later analysis scored TCR-TCR, TCR-HLA and TCR-CMV co-occurrence with hypergeometric tests, applying a repertoire-size bias correction to TCR pairs. To estimate false discovery rates, a later analysis permuted the HLA or CMV assignments 20 times. A later analysis grouped co-occurring TCRs with DBSCAN, adding TCRdist sequence similarity when clustering within HLA-allele-positive subsets. For co-occurrence clustering, repertoires with fewer than 30,000 or more than 120,000 public chains were excluded, along with roughly 5 repertoires with anomalous nucleotide sharing. TCRdb took over this immuneACCESS table, retaining in-frame rearrangements with V and J assigned. Such tables are incomplete; in checked studies, under half of the missing clones stem from an unresolved V gene, and the remainder is unexplained. The DNA gave D and trimming, while V, J and clone size come from that table. This sample comprises 100,000 to 150,000 clones, under 90% of them detected only once. The leading ten clones occupy more than 8% of the sample.

The germline V gene gives CDR1 as SGHVS and CDR2 as FQNEAQ. From its cysteine to its phenylalanine, the CDR3 spans 10 amino acids. The sequence is cut down to CDR3 DNA, 30 bases in frame from base 1. Deletion took 3 bases off V and 10 bases off J, with a span of 4 bases between the germline ends. General study outcomes and caveats: Sequencing depth was assumed to be roughly uniform across donors in the presence/absence analyses, though that assumption may not hold. In an earlier analysis of some 540 of the donors, most TCR beta V segments appeared in productive rearrangements about 87% or about 30% of the time, broadly matching IMGT annotations. Across donors, most TCR sequences were observed very rarely, whereas some public TCRs were present in many individuals. Some IMGT-functional V segments, including TRBV6-2 and TRBV6-3, could not be distinguished by the 87-base-pair reads and were therefore excluded. In a later analysis, 15,000 to 20,000 TCR beta sequences were associated with specific HLA alleles at a false discovery rate of 0.05. The study listed 150 to 200 TCR beta chains as associated with cytomegalovirus. Because counts were too low, about 18 rarely observed V segments, including chromosome 9 orphons, were left out of the earlier analysis of some 640 of the donors. The only immune exposure information available for the cohort was CMV serostatus. The sequencing pipeline was judged likely to have produced a cluster of highly shared sequence variants as a technical artifact. This cohort had only TCR beta chains sequenced, and the lack of alpha or paired-chain data limited which features could be detected. A further reported finding was that TCR beta sequences accurately predicted the HLA-A and HLA-B alleles for most subjects in the first cohort. Compared with equally common non-associated chains, HLA-associated TCR beta chains in a later analysis were more clonally expanded and had lower generation probabilities. Assigning TCR associations to individual alleles was difficult when HLA alleles, especially DR and DQ, strongly co-occurred. A later analysis found that TCR association rates varied across HLA loci, with DRB1 alleles showing the most associated TCRs and HLA-C alleles the fewest. A later analysis found that most CMV-associated TCR beta chains appeared HLA-restricted, with HLA associations seemingly driven largely by CMV exposure. Three of the identified cytomegalovirus-associated TCR beta chains were confirmed in vitro to be specific for cytomegalovirus antigens. A later genetic analysis associated a missense DCLRE1C variant with V-gene and J-gene trimming of TCR beta chains, and an independent cohort replicated the association. The classifier was reported to diagnose cytomegalovirus status with high specificity and sensitivity in both the original cohort and the validation cohort. It was suggested by the authors that the approach could potentially be generalized to other disease states and immunological phenotypes. According to a later analysis, parvovirus B19, influenza, CMV and Epstein-Barr virus appeared linked to several top co-occurrence clusters. Because HLA typing was unavailable for some donors at each locus, only the typed subset was used in association tests. A later genetic analysis reported fewer N-insertions in productive TCRs among donors in an Asian-associated ancestry cluster than the roughly 700-donor mean. Linkage disequilibrium might explain the correlated functional status among segregating V segments, but an unknown experimental factor could not be ruled out.

The cohort comprised some 680 healthy bone marrow donors. All cohort members were sampled while nominally healthy, although unrecorded immune exposures were likely present. The donor was CMV seropositive and belonged to the group of about 290 seropositive cohort members. A peripheral blood sample was collected from each donor, and TCR beta sequencing was performed on peripheral blood mononuclear cells. The Qiagen DNeasy Blood Extraction Kit was used to extract genomic DNA from the blood cell samples. Recombination linked TRBV7-8 to TRBJ1-3; confidence is insufficient to name the D gene. The sample comprised PBMCs. This receptor was obtained from a female donor in good health and CMV-seropositive. CDR3 reads: CASSFSTIYF. The sequenced DNA is TGTGCCAGCAGCTTTTCGACCATATATTTT.